One and the same sample provided the 16 T cell receptor beta chains below, sequenced in a study of OX40 agonist ivuxolimab in advanced cancers. Assay: immunoSEQ multiplex PCR; the TCRdb copy retains only in-frame clones and omits some. The sample shows 100,000 or so clones, less than 95% of them seen only once. The source material was CD4+ or CD8+ T cells sorted from blood, sampled in a trial of the OX40 agonist ivuxolimab. The receptors were gathered from an adult with an advanced solid tumor such as melanoma, head and neck, liver or kidney cancer.

This clone was observed a few times. The J gene is TRBJ2-7, the V gene TRBV5-1, with 8 bases identical to TRBD1. Germline V gene sequence: CDR1 SGHRS, CDR2 YFSETQ. Trimming at V came to 1 base and at J to 2 bases, leaving 8 bases not matched to a gene. This CDR3 spans 16 amino acids. CDR3 in DNA: TGCGCCAGCAGCTTGTTAGCCGGGACAGGAACCTACGAGCAGTACTTC. It specifies CASSLLAGTGTYEQYF.

In this sample, this clone turned up a few times. DNA for the CDR3: TGTGCCAGCAGCTACGAAGAGACCCAGTACTTC. This translates into CASSYEETQYF. The rearrangement links TRBV5-6 to TRBJ2-5, with D unclear. Germline-derived CDR1 and CDR2 are SGHDT and YYEEEE. This CDR3 has 11 amino acids. V lost 3 bases, J lost 3 bases, and 3 bases lay in between.

V usage is TRBV5-1 and J usage is TRBJ2-5; 10 bases match TRBD1. This CDR3 contains 14 residues. Germline CDR1 is SGHRS and CDR2 is YFSETQ. V dropped 4 bases and J dropped 5; count of bases not matched to a gene: 5. Here the CDR3 reads CASSRDRGWETQYF. The CDR3 DNA follows: TGCGCCAGCAGCCGGGACAGGGGATGGGAGACCCAGTACTTC.

The genes are TRBV6-1 and TRBJ1-2; TRBD1 matches at 8 bases. Trimming cost V 1 base and J 8 bases; bases outside gene matches: 6. CDR1 and CDR2 from the germline V gene are MNHNS and SASEGT. There are 14 residues in the CDR3. The CDR3 loop reads CASSEGYRDRGYTF. As DNA, the CDR3 is TGTGCCAGCAGTGAAGGATACCGGGACAGGGGCTACACCTTC.

The J gene is TRBJ1-5, the V gene TRBV5-1; 9 bases fit TRBD1. There are 15 residues in the CDR3. The V gene's germline CDR1 is SGHRS and CDR2 YFSETQ. The ends lost 3 bases at V and 3 bases at J; junction bases unmatched: 4. DNA of the CDR3: TGCGCCAGCAGCTCTACAGGGGGCCTCAATCAGCCCCAGCATTTT. Its protein product is CASSSTGGLNQPQHF.

The gene calls are TRBV6-5 and TRBJ1-2; 8 nucleotides match TRBD1. V gave up 3 bases and J gave up 5 bases; unmatched junction bases: 11. Germline CDR1 MNHEY, CDR2 SVGAGI. This CDR3 spans 16 amino acids. The CDR3 sequence is CASSYTYRGKLYGYTF. The CDR3 DNA follows: TGTGCCAGCAGTTATACCTACAGGGGGAAGTTGTATGGCTACACCTTC.

The CDR3 DNA follows: TGTGCCAGCTCCTCGGACATCCGGGGGGAGCAGTACTTC. It encodes CASSSDIRGEQYF. The rearrangement joins TRBV18 to TRBJ2-7; D is possibly TRBD2 (6 bases). V lost 6 bases, J lost 7 bases, and 16 bases lay in between. Per the germline V gene, CDR1 is KGHSH and CDR2 is LQKENI. The CDR3 runs 13 residues.

V gene TRBV5-1 combines with J gene TRBJ1-2; no definite D call. Looked up from germline, CDR1 is SGHRS and CDR2 is YFSETQ. V was clipped by 0 bases and J by 5 bases, with 17 bases between them. The CDR3 is made up of 16 amino acids. CDR3 sequence: CASSLGGEAAEYGYTF. The CDR3 DNA is TGCGCCAGCAGCTTGGGTGGCGAGGCCGCCGAATATGGCTACACCTTC.

The gene calls are TRBV5-8 and TRBJ1-5, with D possibly being TRBD1 (6 bases). CDR1 is SGHTS and CDR2 is YDEGEE in the germline V gene. The CDR3 spans 15 residues. V dropped 0 bases and J dropped 3 bases, with 10 bases sitting between them. In DNA, the CDR3 is TGTGCCAGCAGCTTGGGACAGGAAATCAATCAGCCCCAGCATTTT. Residues: CASSLGQEINQPQHF.

The V call is TRBV14, the J call TRBJ2-1; D remains unclear. The ends were cut back, 7 bases at V and 4 bases at J, with 17 bases in the middle. Germline V lookup: CDR1 SGHDN, CDR2 FVKESK. This CDR3 has 15 residues. The chain's CDR3 is CASTNGPAPYNEQFF. CDR3 in DNA: TGTGCCAGCACCAACGGACCTGCGCCTTACAATGAGCAGTTCTTC.

In this sample, this clone turned up once. The J gene is TRBJ2-2, the V gene TRBV5-4, with D tentatively TRBD2 (5 bases). CDR1 and CDR2 from the germline V gene are SGHNT and YYREEE (reference sequence). The CDR3 totals 15 residues. Trimming pared 0 bases from V and 4 bases from J, leaving 10 bases between. In nucleotides, the CDR3 is TGTGCCAGCAGCTTGGTGGACTCGGGCACCGGGGAGCTGTTTTTT. Translation gives CASSLVDSGTGELFF.

The sample holds one count of this clone. The chain is built from TRBV4-1 and TRBJ2-7, with D uncertain. The CDR3 is made up of 15 amino acids. Germline V gene data show CDR1 as MGHRA and CDR2 as YSYEKL. Between the trimmed V and J ends, which lost 0 bases and 6 bases, there was a span of 15 bases. CDR3 DNA sequence: TGCGCCAGCAGCCAAGATCCGACGGAGCTACGCGAGCAGTACTTC. This codes for CASSQDPTELREQYF.

J is TRBJ2-5 and V is TRBV11-2; no clear D gene. With 1 base removed from V and 1 base from J, the gap between germline ends came to 10 bases. Germline assignment: CDR1 SGHAT and CDR2 FQNNGV. The CDR3 covers 15 residues. Here the CDR3 reads CASSLGAVSQETQYF. In nucleotides, the CDR3 is TGTGCCAGCAGCTTAGGTGCAGTCTCCCAAGAGACCCAGTACTTC.

The rearrangement uses TRBV11-2 and TRBJ2-4; 7 nucleotides align to TRBD2. With V trimmed by 4 bases and J by 5 bases, 8 bases remained unmatched. Germline V CDR1 and CDR2: SGHAT, FQNNGV. There are 15 residues in the CDR3. The DNA for the CDR3 is TGTGCCAGCAGCTCTCCGCGGGAGAATCAAAACATTCAGTACTTC. It codes for CASSSPRENQNIQYF.

V usage is TRBV5-5 and J usage is TRBJ2-3; 9 bases fit TRBD2. Trimming took 5 bases from V and 2 from J; bases not matched to a gene: 9. The CDR3 contains 16 residues. The germline gives CDR1 SGHKS, CDR2 YYEKEE (reference sequence). In DNA, the CDR3 is TGTGCCAGCAGTCTCTATAGCGGGGGTATCACAGATACGCAGTATTTT. It translates to CASSLYSGGITDTQYF.

This chain uses TRBV7-9 with TRBJ2-7, with a tentative D call TRBD2 (5 bases). The CDR3 sequence is 14 residues long. Germline CDR1 and CDR2: SEHNR and FQNEAQ (reference sequence). Trimming removed 0 bases at V and 3 bases at J, with 9 bases between. CDR3 in DNA: TGTGCCAGCAGCTTAGCCCTAGCCGGCTACGAGCAGTACTTC. This sequence encodes CASSLALAGYEQYF.